This TCR beta chain was captured by sequencing in a study of graft-versus-host responses after intestinal transplantation. Study background: All recipients were given anti-thymocyte globulin induction, and tacrolimus and steroids were then administered for about three years. General observations from the study: Allografts of patients with graft-donor T cell macrochimerism showed high graft-versus-host to host-versus-graft clone ratios. Analysis identified GvH clones in recipient marrow, with some appearing first in ileum or blood.

As for this clone: Antigen: not known.

Method: immunoSEQ multiplex PCR; TCRdb's copy keeps in-frame clones and lacks some. In the table there are more than 13,000 clones, around 67% of which are singletons. Intraepithelial lymphocytes and lamina propria lymphocytes were released through processing of graft tissue. Per the germline V gene, CDR1 is SGHAT and CDR2 is FQNNGV. There are 15 residues in the CDR3. Trimming removed 0 bases from V and 4 bases from J, with 13 bases in between. This specimen consisted of ileum tissue, obtained around 95 weeks after intestinal transplantation. The chain carries TRBV11-2 and TRBJ2-7; D not resolved. This receptor was obtained from a human patient who received an intestinal transplant, so some T cells may come from the graft donor. The CDR3: CASSLELGSYYEQYF. DNA of the CDR3: TGTGCCAGCAGCTTAGAGCTAGGCAGTTATTACGAGCAGTACTTC.